Shown below are 21 T cell receptor beta chains from a single sample sequenced in a study of blood T cell repertoires in COVID-19. Clones were read by immunoSEQ multiplex PCR, and TCRdb kept only the in-frame ones, dropping some. Altogether 220,000 or so clones are present, around 80% being singletons, with the ten largest covering 4.5% to 5.5%. The source material was peripheral blood. The receptors were gathered from a woman in her fifties or sixties who had recovered from COVID-19.

The genes are TRBV9 and TRBJ2-7, with D unresolved. V lost 3 bases to trimming and J lost 2 bases, with 12 bases between them. This CDR3 contains 14 residues. Germline CDR1 SGDLS, CDR2 YYNGEE. CDR3 protein: CASSAPAAPYEQYF. The CDR3 DNA sequence: TGTGCCAGCAGCGCCCCCGCGGCCCCCTACGAGCAGTACTTC.

There are a few counts of this clone. CDR3 bases: TGTGCCAGCAGGGGACAGGCGTATGGCTACACCTTC. The encoded protein is CASRGQAYGYTF. The chain uses TRBV2 and TRBJ1-2; TRBD1 matches at 8 bases. Trimming at V came to 6 bases and at J to 5 bases, leaving 2 bases not matched to a gene. Germline CDR1 reads SNHLY; CDR2 reads FYNNEI. This CDR3 is 12 amino acids long.

This chain connects TRBV10-3 to TRBJ1-2, with 9 bases identical to TRBD1. The CDR3 consists of 16 residues. Trimming cost V 3 bases and J 4 bases; bases outside gene matches: 9. Germline values: CDR1 ENHRY, CDR2 SYGVKD. In DNA, the CDR3 is TGTGCCATCAGTGAACACTCGGGACAGGGCGGCTATGGCTACACCTTC. Translated, it gives CAISEHSGQGGYGYTF.

The chain couples TRBV2 to TRBJ2-7; D not certain. Germline loops: CDR1 SNHLY, CDR2 FYNNEI. The CDR3 has 11 amino acids. The V gene lost 6 bases and the J gene lost 3 bases, with 6 bases spanning the gap. The CDR3 sequence: CASRIYYEQYF. In nucleotides, the CDR3 is TGTGCCAGCAGGATCTACTACGAGCAGTACTTC.

The rearrangement uses TRBV5-1 and TRBJ1-5; tentative D call: TRBD1 (6 bases). V was trimmed by 1 base and J by 3 bases, leaving 17 bases between them. CDR1 is SGHRS and CDR2 is YFSETQ in the germline V gene. The CDR3 length is 17 residues. CDR3 bases: TGCGCCAGCAGCTTGAACTCTCTGGGACAAGACAATCAGCCCCAGCATTTT. This sequence encodes CASSLNSLGQDNQPQHF.

This clone appeared a few times. This chain connects TRBV24-1 to TRBJ2-3; 14 bases agree with TRBD2. Per the germline V gene, CDR1 is KGHDR and CDR2 is SFDVKD. This CDR3 has 16 residues. After removal of 3 bases from V and 7 bases from J, the junction contained 5 bases not matched to a gene. The CDR3 DNA follows: TGTGCCACCAGTGATCCCGGGACTAGCGGGGGTCATACGCAGTATTTT. This sequence encodes CATSDPGTSGGHTQYF.

Details on this clone: The junction does not match germline at one end; this may be a read error. The rearrangement links TRBV7-7 to TRBJ2-5, with D possibly matching TRBD1 (6 bases). CDR3 length: 14 amino acids. Germline V gives CDR1 SSHAT, CDR2 FNYEAQ (reference sequence). CDR3 protein: CASSPDRSQETQYF. The CDR3 DNA reads TGTGCTAGCAGCCCCGACAGGAGCCAAGAGACCCAGTACTTC.

The chain is built from TRBV13 and TRBJ2-5; possible D gene TRBD1, 7 bases. This CDR3 has 14 amino acids. V was shortened by 2 bases and J by 5 bases, with 12 bases between the two germline ends. The germline CDR1 and CDR2 sequences are PRHDT and FYEKMQ (reference sequence). CDR3 sequence reads: CASSLRGRGETQYF. The CDR3 bases are TGTGCCAGCAGCTTAAGGGGGCGGGGTGAGACCCAGTACTTC.

The rearrangement joins TRBV6-1 to TRBJ1-2; no firm D call. Per the germline V gene, CDR1 is MNHNS and CDR2 is SASEGT. The CDR3 spans 15 residues. V lost 1 base to trimming and J lost 3 bases, with 12 bases between them. The CDR3 sequence: CASSEGLNNDYGYTF. CDR3 bases: TGTGCCAGCAGTGAAGGTCTGAACAACGACTATGGCTACACCTTC.

The chain joins TRBV7-9 to TRBJ1-2; D unresolved. In germline, CDR1 is SEHNR, CDR2 FQNEAQ (reference sequence). Trimming shortened V by 3 bases and J by 8 bases, and 10 bases separated the two germline ends. The CDR3 totals 12 residues. The CDR3 DNA sequence: TGTGCCAGCAGCTTCGGACTGGGAGGCTACACCTTC. Translated: CASSFGLGGYTF.

As regards this clone: Relative to the germline gene, one junction end is altered; a read error may explain this. V usage is TRBV7-7 and J usage is TRBJ2-5; D may be TRBD1 (5 bases). The CDR3 runs 15 residues. The germline V gene encodes CDR1 SSHAT and CDR2 FNYEAQ (reference sequence). Here the CDR3 reads CASSSSRQNQETQYF. The CDR3, as DNA: TGTGCTAGCAGCTCAAGTAGACAGAATCAAGAGACCCAGTACTTC. Filled out from reference TRBV7-7 and TRBJ2-5, the complete variable domain reads GAGVSQSPRYKVTKRGQDVTLRCDPISSHATLYWYQQALGQGPEFLTYFNYEAQPDKSGLPSDRFSAERPEGSISTLTIQRTEQRDSAMYRCASSSSRQNQETQYFGPGTRLLVL.

This clone has only a few counts. The genes are TRBV5-1 and TRBJ2-2, with a possible D match to TRBD2 (5 bases). Looked up from germline, CDR1 is SGHRS and CDR2 is YFSETQ. The germline V and J ends were trimmed by 4 bases and 7 bases, with 14 bases remaining between them. CDR3 size: 14 residues. In DNA form, the CDR3 reads TGCGCCAGCAGCCTGGACCCTCGGGGCGGGGAGCTGTTTTTT. This codes for CASSLDPRGGELFF.

Written as DNA, the CDR3 is TGTGCCAGCTCACCTCGGACAGGGGCCCGATCGTGGCAGTACTTC. Its protein product is CASSPRTGARSWQYF. The chain has TRBV18 and TRBJ2-7, with 9 positions matching TRBD1. Germline lookup yields CDR1 KGHSH and CDR2 LQKENI. J gave up 9 bases and V 3 bases, and 12 bases lay outside the gene matches. CDR3 length: 15 residues.

The chain couples TRBV5-1 to TRBJ2-3, with TRBD2 as a possible D gene (5 bases). This CDR3 region has 15 residues. The V and J ends lost 4 bases and 0 bases respectively, with 12 bases between them. Germline V lookup: CDR1 SGHRS, CDR2 YFSETQ. The CDR3 loop is CASSLLDASTDTQYF. Here the CDR3 DNA reads TGCGCCAGCAGCCTACTAGATGCTAGCACAGATACGCAGTATTTT. Based on the CDR3 plus reference TRBV5-1 and TRBJ2-3, the full variable domain is KAGVTQTPRYLIKTRGQQVTLSCSPISGHRSVSWYQQTPGQGLQFLFEYFSETQRNKGNFPGRFSGRQFSNSRSEMNVSTLELGDSALYLCASSLLDASTDTQYFGPGTRLTVL.

The V and J genes are TRBV7-8 and TRBJ2-4, with a possible D match to TRBD1 (5 bases). V shed 7 bases and J shed 3 bases, with 16 bases lying between them. The CDR3 contains 15 residues. From germline, CDR1 is SGHVS and CDR2 FQNEAQ. The CDR3 DNA reads as TGTGCCAGCAACCCGGACCAAAGGGGCAAAAACATTCAGTACTTC. As protein: CASNPDQRGKNIQYF.

This chain uses TRBV9 with TRBJ2-1; possibly TRBD1 for D (6 bases). Germline CDR1 and CDR2: SGDLS and YYNGEE. Trimming left V 3 bases short and J 0 bases short, with 10 bases between. The CDR3 spans 15 residues. The CDR3 bases are TGTGCCAGCAGCGCTCAGGACAGCTCCTACAATGAGCAGTTCTTC. Encoded protein: CASSAQDSSYNEQFF.

This chain joins TRBV7-9 and TRBJ1-1, with 10 positions matching TRBD1. CDR1 and CDR2 from the germline V gene are SEHNR and FQNEAQ (reference sequence). The CDR3 sequence is 17 residues long. V lost 7 bases and J lost 1; bases outside the gene matches: 12. The CDR3 DNA reads as TGTGCCAGCACATCTGGAGAGACAGGGGGCCCGAACACTGAAGCTTTCTTT. Encoded protein: CASTSGETGGPNTEAFF.

This clone was seen a single time. The V and J genes are TRBV11-2 and TRBJ1-5, with TRBD1 identical over 7 bases. This CDR3 region has 17 residues. Unmatched junction bases numbered 15, after V lost 6 bases and J lost 4 bases. CDR1 SGHAT and CDR2 FQNNGV come from the germline V gene. The CDR3 is CASSPLRGSGGNQPQHF. The CDR3 coding sequence is TGTGCCAGCAGTCCATTAAGGGGGTCAGGGGGAAATCAGCCCCAGCATTTT.

V gene TRBV5-6 combines with J gene TRBJ2-1, with 7 bases aligning to TRBD1. V trimming: 4 bases; J trimming: 1 base; junction bases outside the gene matches: 11. CDR1 and CDR2 from the germline V gene are SGHDT and YYEEEE. This CDR3 has 17 amino acids. This CDR3 reads CASSALADRRSYNEQFF. In nucleotides, the CDR3 is TGTGCCAGCAGCGCCTTGGCGGACAGGAGGTCCTACAATGAGCAGTTCTTC.

J is TRBJ1-4 and V is TRBV15; D not certain. Germline CDR1 is LNHNV and CDR2 is YYDKDF (reference sequence). Between the trimmed V and J ends, which lost 0 bases and 8 bases, there was a span of 7 bases. The CDR3 runs 13 residues. The CDR3 DNA sequence: TGTGCCACCAGCAGAGATGAGGAGGAAAAACTGTTTTTT. This gives the protein CATSRDEEEKLFF.

The chain has TRBV5-4 and TRBJ2-1, with D maybe TRBD1 (6 bases). V lost 0 bases and J 0 bases, leaving 7 bases between the germline ends. The CDR3 covers 15 residues. Germline V gene data show CDR1 as SGHNT and CDR2 as YYREEE (reference sequence). The CDR3 loop reads CASSLEDSSYNEQFF. The CDR3 bases are TGTGCCAGCAGCTTGGAGGACAGCTCCTACAATGAGCAGTTCTTC.